This record covers a single T cell receptor (beta chain). Germline-derived CDR1 and CDR2 are LGHDT and YNNKEL (reference sequence). The CDR3 spans 14 residues. V gave up 0 bases and J gave up 2 bases, with 6 bases separating them. TCRdb keeps only in-frame clones here, not all; method: immunoSEQ multiplex PCR. The sample comprises about 120,000 clones, about 92% of which are singletons, and more than 13% rests with the top ten. This entry belongs to a study of T cell responses to AZD1222 COVID-19 vaccine. The receptor's source is an adult in good health. This specimen was peripheral blood, taken on day 0 of AZD1222 vaccination. This chain joins TRBV3-1 (or the pseudogene TRBV3-2) and TRBJ2-3; no definite D call. The DNA for the CDR3 is TGTGCCAGCAGCCAAGAGGTTATCACAGATACGCAGTATTTT. This encodes CASSQEVITDTQYF.